The source of this T cell receptor beta chain is a study of T cells in narcolepsy. Sequencing used immunoSEQ multiplex PCR; TCRdb keeps in-frame clones, though not all of them. The sample has fewer than 40,000 clones; 70% to 80% are singletons. Germline-derived CDR1 and CDR2 are SNHLY and FYNNEI. This CDR3 region has 14 residues. V lost 4 bases to trimming and J lost 7 bases; unmatched junction nucleotides: 5. The sample taken for sequencing was CD45RA- memory CD4+ T cells from PBMCs. This clonotype originated in a human donor with narcolepsy. V gene TRBV2 combines with J gene TRBJ1-1; the match to TRBD1 covers 11 bases. The CDR3 nucleotides are TGTGCCAGCAGTGCCGGACAGGGGGCCCTTGAAGCTTTCTTT. Protein sequence: CASSAGQGALEAFF. Full variable domain (remainder filled in from reference TRBV2 and TRBJ1-1): EPEVTQTPSHQVTQMGQEVILRCVPISNHLYFYWYRQILGQKVEFLVSFYNNEISEKSEIFDDQFSVERPDGSNFTLKIRSTKLEDSAMYFCASSAGQGALEAFFGQGTRLTVV.